The subject of this entry is one T cell receptor (beta chain). Its antigen is not identified. The sample belongs to a study of T cells in narcolepsy. Broader study findings: Autoreactive HCRT-specific and TRIB2-specific clonotypes were marked in same-patient CSF-versus-blood CD4+ comparisons.

Generated by immunoSEQ multiplex PCR, the TCRdb table keeps only in-frame clones and is missing some. The table records tens of thousands of clones, roughly 90% of them present only once. The V and J ends lost 3 bases and 9 bases, in that order; junction bases with no gene match: 7. CDR3 size: 14 residues. In germline, CDR1 is GTSNPN, CDR2 SVGIG (reference sequence). The chain combines TRBV30 with TRBJ2-4; 11 bases match TRBD2. The receptor was isolated from a human donor with narcolepsy. The sequencing sample was made of CD45RA- memory CD4+ T cells from PBMCs. The CDR3 region is CAWRLAGGPGIQYF. The CDR3 nucleotides are TGTGCCTGGAGATTAGCGGGAGGGCCCGGCATTCAGTACTTC.